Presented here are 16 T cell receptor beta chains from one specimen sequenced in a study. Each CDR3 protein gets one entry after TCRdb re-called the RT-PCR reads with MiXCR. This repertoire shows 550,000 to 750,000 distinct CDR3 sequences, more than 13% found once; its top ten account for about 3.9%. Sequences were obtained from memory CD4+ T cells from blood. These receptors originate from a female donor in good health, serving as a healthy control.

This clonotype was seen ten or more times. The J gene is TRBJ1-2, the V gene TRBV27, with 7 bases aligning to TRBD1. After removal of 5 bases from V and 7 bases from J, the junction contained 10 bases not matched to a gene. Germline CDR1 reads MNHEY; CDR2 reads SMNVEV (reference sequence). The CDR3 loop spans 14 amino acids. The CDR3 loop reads CASSQSRQGLGYTF. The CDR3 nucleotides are TGTGCCAGCAGTCAATCAAGACAGGGCCTTGGCTACACCTTC.

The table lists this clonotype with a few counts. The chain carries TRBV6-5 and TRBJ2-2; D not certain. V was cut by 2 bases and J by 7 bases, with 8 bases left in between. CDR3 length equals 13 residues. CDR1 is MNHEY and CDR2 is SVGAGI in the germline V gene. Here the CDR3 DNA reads TGTGCCAGCAGTTACCCCCTTGACGGGGAGCTGTTTTTT. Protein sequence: CASSYPLDGELFF.

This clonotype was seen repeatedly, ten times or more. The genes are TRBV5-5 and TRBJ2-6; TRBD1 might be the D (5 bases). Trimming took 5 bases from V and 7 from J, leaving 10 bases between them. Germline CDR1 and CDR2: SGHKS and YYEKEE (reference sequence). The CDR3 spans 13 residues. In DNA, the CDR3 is TGTGCCAGCAGACATTGGACAGCCAACGTCCTGACTTTC. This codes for CASRHWTANVLTF.

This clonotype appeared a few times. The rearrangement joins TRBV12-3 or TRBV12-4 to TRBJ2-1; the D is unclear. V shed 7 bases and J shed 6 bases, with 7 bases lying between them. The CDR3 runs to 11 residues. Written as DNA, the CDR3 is TGTGCCAGCAAACTTAGCAATGAGCAGTTCTTC. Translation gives CASKLSNEQFF.

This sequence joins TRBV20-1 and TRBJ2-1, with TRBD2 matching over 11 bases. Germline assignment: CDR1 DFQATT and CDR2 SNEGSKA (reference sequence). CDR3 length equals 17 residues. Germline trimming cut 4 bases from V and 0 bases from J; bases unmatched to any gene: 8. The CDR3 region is CSATETSGASSYNEQFF. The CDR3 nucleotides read TGCAGTGCTACCGAGACTAGCGGGGCGAGCTCCTACAATGAGCAGTTCTTC.

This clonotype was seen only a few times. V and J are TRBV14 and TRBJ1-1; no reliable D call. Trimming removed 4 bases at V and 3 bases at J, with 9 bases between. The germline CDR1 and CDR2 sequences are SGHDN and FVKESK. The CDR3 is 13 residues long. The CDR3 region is CASSPDGYTEAFF. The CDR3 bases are TGTGCCAGCAGCCCGGACGGATACACTGAAGCTTTCTTT.

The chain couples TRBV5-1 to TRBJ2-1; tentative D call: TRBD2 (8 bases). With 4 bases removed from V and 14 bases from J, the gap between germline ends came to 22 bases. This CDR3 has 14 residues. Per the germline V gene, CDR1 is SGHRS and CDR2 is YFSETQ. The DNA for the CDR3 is TGCGCCAGCAGCCCGGGGGGGGGACAGATCTTTAAGTTCTTC. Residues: CASSPGGGQIFKFF. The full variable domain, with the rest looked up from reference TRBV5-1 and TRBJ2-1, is KAGVTQTPRYLIKTRGQQVTLSCSPISGHRSVSWYQQTPGQGLQFLFEYFSETQRNKGNFPGRFSGRQFSNSRSEMNVSTLELGDSALYLCASSPGGGQIFKFFGPGTRLTVL.

The CDR3 spells CASSSITPEVIYGYTF. The DNA for the CDR3 is TGTGCCAGCAGCTCGATCACCCCGGAGGTTATCTATGGCTACACCTTC. The chain has TRBV5-8 and TRBJ1-2; D not resolved. The CDR3 covers 16 residues. CDR1 SGHTS and CDR2 YDEGEE come from the germline V gene. Trimming removed 3 bases from V and 4 bases from J, with 19 bases in between.

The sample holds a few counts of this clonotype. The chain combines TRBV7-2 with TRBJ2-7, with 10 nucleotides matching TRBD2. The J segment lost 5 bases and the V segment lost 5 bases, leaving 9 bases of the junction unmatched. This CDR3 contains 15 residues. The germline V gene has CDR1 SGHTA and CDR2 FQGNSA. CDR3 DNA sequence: TGTGCCAGCAGCCCCGGGGGTAGCGGGGGGCACGAGCAGTACTTC. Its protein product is CASSPGGSGGHEQYF.

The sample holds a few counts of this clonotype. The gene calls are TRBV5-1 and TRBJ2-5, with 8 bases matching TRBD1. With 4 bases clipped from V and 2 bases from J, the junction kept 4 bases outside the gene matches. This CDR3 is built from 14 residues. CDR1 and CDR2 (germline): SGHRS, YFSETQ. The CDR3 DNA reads TGCGCCAGCAGCACGGGACAGGTTCAAGAGACCCAGTACTTC. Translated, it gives CASSTGQVQETQYF.

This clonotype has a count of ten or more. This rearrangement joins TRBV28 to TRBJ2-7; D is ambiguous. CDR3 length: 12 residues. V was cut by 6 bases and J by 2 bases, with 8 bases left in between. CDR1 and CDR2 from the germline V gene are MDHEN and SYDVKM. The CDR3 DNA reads TGTGCCAGCAGCAGCCTAACCTACGAGCAGTACTTC. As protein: CASSSLTYEQYF.

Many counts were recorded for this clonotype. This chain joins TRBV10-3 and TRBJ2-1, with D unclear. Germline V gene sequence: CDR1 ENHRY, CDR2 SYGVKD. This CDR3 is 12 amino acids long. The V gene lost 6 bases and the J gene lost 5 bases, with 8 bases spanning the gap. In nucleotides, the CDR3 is TGTGCCATCAGGGACCGGGACAATGAGCAGTTCTTC. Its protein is CAIRDRDNEQFF.

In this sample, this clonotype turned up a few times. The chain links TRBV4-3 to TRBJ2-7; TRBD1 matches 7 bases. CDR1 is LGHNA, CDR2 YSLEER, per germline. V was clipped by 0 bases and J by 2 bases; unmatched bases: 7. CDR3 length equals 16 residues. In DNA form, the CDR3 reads TGCGCCAGCAGCCAAGATTTTGTGGGACAGCCCTACGAGCAGTACTTC. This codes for CASSQDFVGQPYEQYF.

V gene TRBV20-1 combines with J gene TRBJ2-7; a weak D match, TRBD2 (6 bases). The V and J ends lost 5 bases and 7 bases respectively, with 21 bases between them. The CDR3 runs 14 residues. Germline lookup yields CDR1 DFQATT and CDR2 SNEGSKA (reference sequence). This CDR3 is CSAPGGSGSREQYF. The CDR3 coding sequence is TGCAGTGCTCCCGGTGGCAGCGGGTCCCGGGAGCAGTACTTC.

CDR3 loop: CASSLEGRGEETQYF. The CDR3 DNA sequence: TGCGCCAGCAGCTTGGAGGGGCGCGGAGAAGAGACCCAGTACTTC. This rearrangement joins TRBV5-1 to TRBJ2-5; possibly TRBD1 for D (5 bases). The CDR3 covers 15 residues. Per germline, CDR1 SGHRS and CDR2 YFSETQ. Trimming shortened V by 0 bases and J by 3 bases, and 12 bases separated the two germline ends.

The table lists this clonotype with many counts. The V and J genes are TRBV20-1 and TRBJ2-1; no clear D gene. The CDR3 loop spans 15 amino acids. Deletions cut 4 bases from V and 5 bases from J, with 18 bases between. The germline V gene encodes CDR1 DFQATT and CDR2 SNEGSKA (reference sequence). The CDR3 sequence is CSAMAPPTRNNEQFF. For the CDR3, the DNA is TGCAGTGCTATGGCCCCCCCAACCCGAAACAATGAGCAGTTCTTC.